The 17 T cell receptor beta chains below were found in one sample sequenced in a study of T cell responses to AZD1222 COVID-19 vaccine. Clones were read by immunoSEQ multiplex PCR, and TCRdb kept only the in-frame ones, dropping some. Of some 150,000 clones detected, around nine tenths appear once; the ten largest clones hold 4% to 4.5%. The sequencing used peripheral blood, collected 28 days after the second AZD1222 dose. Receptors originate from an adult who received the AZD1222 COVID-19 vaccine.

This clone showed up just a few times. The rearrangement joins TRBV5-1 to TRBJ2-7; TRBD1 matches 8 bases. Germline loops: CDR1 SGHRS, CDR2 YFSETQ. The length of the CDR3 is 16 residues. Unmatched junction bases numbered 8, after V lost 3 bases and J lost 0 bases. In DNA, the CDR3 is TGCGCCAGCAGCTCTAACGGACAGGGAAGCTCCTACGAGCAGTACTTC. Protein: CASSSNGQGSSYEQYF.

The chain is built from TRBV3-1 (or the pseudogene TRBV3-2) and TRBJ2-7; no clear D. The V and J ends lost 1 base and 5 bases respectively, with 9 bases between them. The CDR3 consists of 13 residues. Per the germline V gene, CDR1 is LGHDT and CDR2 is YNNKEL (reference sequence). The CDR3 loop is CASSQGSGNEQYF. CDR3 DNA: TGTGCCAGCAGCCAAGGATCGGGCAACGAGCAGTACTTC.

This chain joins TRBV12-3 or TRBV12-4 and TRBJ1-1; perhaps TRBD1 as D (5 bases). The length of the CDR3 is 13 residues. Trimming removed 3 bases at V and 3 bases at J, with 8 bases between. The CDR3 coding sequence is TGTGCCAGCAGTTTTTCAGGGTACACTGAAGCTTTCTTT. It codes for CASSFSGYTEAFF.

The chain has TRBV4-3 and TRBJ2-7; 11 nucleotides match TRBD2. This CDR3 region has 15 residues. Germline V gene sequence: CDR1 LGHNA, CDR2 YSLEER. The V gene end was trimmed by 3 bases and the J gene end by 2 bases; junction bases not matched to a gene: 3. CDR3: CASSQASGGPYEQYF. CDR3 coding DNA: TGCGCCAGCAGCCAGGCTAGCGGGGGGCCCTACGAGCAGTACTTC.

J is TRBJ2-3 and V is TRBV20-1, with no clear D. This CDR3 has 9 residues. Deletions cut 5 bases from V and 6 bases from J, with 3 bases between. In germline, CDR1 is DFQATT, CDR2 SNEGSKA (reference sequence). The CDR3 loop reads CSAGDTQYF. CDR3 nucleotides: TGCAGTGCTGGGGATACGCAGTATTTT.

CDR3 DNA sequence: TGTGCCAGCAGCCAGGGACTGTCTGAAGCTTTCTTT. It is translated as CASSQGLSEAFF. The rearrangement joins TRBV3-1 (or the pseudogene TRBV3-2) to TRBJ1-1, with D tentatively TRBD1 (5 bases). CDR3 size: 12 residues. In germline, CDR1 is LGHDT, CDR2 YNNKEL (reference sequence). Deletions cut 3 bases from V and 6 bases from J, with 8 bases between.

The gene calls are TRBV5-4 and TRBJ2-3, with D unresolved. Between the trimmed V and J ends, which lost 2 bases and 2 bases, there was a span of 0 bases. CDR3 length: 11 residues. Looked up from germline, CDR1 is SGHNT and CDR2 is YYREEE (reference sequence). CDR3 residues: CASSFTDTQYF. CDR3 in DNA: TGTGCCAGCAGCTTCACAGATACGCAGTATTTT.

As for this clone: Other DNA sequences in this specimen translate into the identical CDR3. V and J are TRBV9 and TRBJ1-6, with D possibly TRBD1 on 5 matching bases. Germline V gene sequence: CDR1 SGDLS, CDR2 YYNGEE. V lost 0 bases to trimming and J lost 5 bases, with 6 bases between them. The CDR3 contains 14 residues. The CDR3 protein is CASSVAGDNSPLHF. The CDR3, as DNA: TGTGCCAGCAGCGTAGCGGGGGATAATTCACCCCTCCACTTT.

The J gene is TRBJ1-3, the V gene TRBV12-3 or TRBV12-4; no definite D call. Trimming took off 7 bases at V and 4 bases at J, with 8 bases between the two ends. This CDR3 contains 12 residues. CDR3 sequence reads: CASTTFGNTIYF. In nucleotides, the CDR3 is TGTGCCAGCACCACCTTCGGAAACACCATATATTTT.

This chain uses TRBV5-4 with TRBJ2-7, with D possibly matching TRBD1 (6 bases). The CDR3 extends over 16 amino acids. V was shortened by 3 bases and J by 7 bases, with 23 bases between the two germline ends. The germline gives CDR1 SGHNT, CDR2 YYREEE (reference sequence). In nucleotides, the CDR3 is TGTGCCAGCAGCTCGCCCGTAGGACAGTACCCAGGGGAGCAGTACTTC. Translated, it gives CASSSPVGQYPGEQYF.

The chain joins TRBV4-3 to TRBJ1-2; D is perhaps TRBD1 (5 bases). There are 14 residues in the CDR3. Germline V CDR1 and CDR2: LGHNA, YSLEER. V lost 1 base and J 13 bases, leaving 19 bases between the germline ends. CDR3 sequence reads: CASSQARGGSGSTF. The CDR3 coding sequence is TGCGCCAGCAGCCAAGCCCGGGGCGGGTCGGGTTCCACCTTC.

The V call is TRBV7-2, the J call TRBJ1-2; D is unclear. Between the trimmed V and J ends, which lost 1 base and 7 bases, there was a span of 10 bases. Looked up from germline, CDR1 is SGHTA and CDR2 is FQGNSA. This CDR3 has 13 residues. The CDR3 sequence: CASSLDRLSGYTF. The DNA for the CDR3 is TGTGCCAGCAGCTTAGACCGCCTGAGTGGCTACACCTTC.

The chain recombines TRBV10-2 with TRBJ2-2, with D perhaps assigned TRBD1 or TRBD2 (5 bases each). V shed 7 bases and J shed 4 bases, with 13 bases lying between them. Germline values: CDR1 WSHSY, CDR2 SAAADI. The CDR3 covers 14 residues. Here the CDR3 DNA reads TGCGCCAGCAACCGGGACGGCCCCACCGGGGAGCTGTTTTTT. It encodes CASNRDGPTGELFF.

A single count supports this clone. The chain combines TRBV5-5 with TRBJ1-2; no clear D gene. The CDR3 is 15 residues long. The V gene's germline CDR1 is SGHKS and CDR2 YYEKEE (reference sequence). Trimming shortened V by 0 bases and J by 0 bases, and 9 bases separated the two germline ends. CDR3 nucleotides: TGTGCCAGCAGCTTGGGGGGAAACTCTAACTATGGCTACACCTTC. Translated: CASSLGGNSNYGYTF.

This sequence joins TRBV5-6 and TRBJ1-6; D may be TRBD1 (6 bases). The ends were cut back, 2 bases at V and 10 bases at J, with 13 bases in the middle. Per germline, CDR1 SGHDT and CDR2 YYEEEE. The CDR3 is 14 amino acids. The CDR3 loop is CASSFQGRESPLHF. For the CDR3, the DNA is TGTGCCAGCAGCTTTCAGGGGCGGGAATCACCCCTCCACTTT.

V usage is TRBV6-5 and J usage is TRBJ1-2, with D possibly being TRBD1 (6 bases). Germline V gene data show CDR1 as MNHEY and CDR2 as SVGAGI. Trimming removed 6 bases from V and 4 bases from J, with 15 bases in between. The CDR3 runs to 14 residues. The CDR3 DNA reads TGTGCCAGCAGCCTTTCCTCGGACAGCTATGGCTACACCTTC. Translated, it gives CASSLSSDSYGYTF.

This clone was detected a few times. The V call is TRBV30, the J call TRBJ1-2; no firm D call. CDR3 length: 14 amino acids. Germline V gene lookup returns CDR1 GTSNPN and CDR2 SVGIG (reference sequence). V was clipped by 4 bases and J by 2 bases, with 14 bases between them. CDR3 loop: CAWKPGSSNYGYTF. In nucleotides, the CDR3 is TGTGCCTGGAAGCCCGGGTCGTCAAACTATGGCTACACCTTC.